This TCR beta chain was profiled in a study of cytomegalovirus exposure and HLA in healthy donors. It was with 60 Vbeta and 13 Jbeta primers that the PCR ran. The method was immunoSEQ multiplex PCR; TCRdb's version includes in-frame clones alone and lacks a portion of them. The sample includes over 200,000 clones, about 84% of them seen just once. Overall study results and limits: More clonal expansion characterized HLA-associated TCR beta chains than equally common others in a later analysis.

V was shortened by 8 bases and J by 1 base, with 12 bases between the two germline ends. The CDR3 loop spans 14 amino acids. The V gene's germline CDR1 is SNHLY and CDR2 FYNNEI. Of note for this clone: Its target is unknown.

All the people who gave samples were healthy bone marrow donors. Sampled while nominally healthy, donors likely had unrecorded immune exposures. The clonotype was recovered from a human donor in good health. The V gene is TRBV2, the J gene TRBJ2-1; a weak D match, TRBD2 (6 bases). The sample taken for sequencing was PBMCs. CDR3 nucleotides: TGTGCCAGCCGAGCGGGTAATTCCTACAATGAGCAGTTCTTC. Amino acids: CASRAGNSYNEQFF. Combining the CDR3 with reference TRBV2 and TRBJ2-1 gives the whole variable domain EPEVTQTPSHQVTQMGQEVILRCVPISNHLYFYWYRQILGQKVEFLVSFYNNEISEKSEIFDDQFSVERPDGSNFTLKIRSTKLEDSAMYFCASRAGNSYNEQFFGPGTRLTVL.